Presented here are 13 T cell receptor beta chains from one specimen sequenced in a study of T cells after posttransplantation cyclophosphamide. Treatment was busulfan-fludarabine conditioning, a marrow graft, and cyclophosphamide on days +3 and +4. Sequenced by immunoSEQ multiplex PCR; TCRdb stores in-frame clones only, minus some. The sample includes over 15,000 clones, none of them occurring once. The source was PBMCs, collected after allogeneic stem cell transplant with posttransplant cyclophosphamide. The receptors here all came from a female patient under 45 who received an allogeneic stem cell transplant from a related donor, was CMV-positive, and had no GVHD. Some T cells may be provided by the graft donor.

This clone was found many times. The gene calls are TRBV29-1 and TRBJ2-5, with 8 nucleotides matching TRBD1. The CDR3 is 13 residues long. V was pared by 8 bases and J by 5 bases, with 10 bases of the junction left unmatched. CDR1 and CDR2 from the germline V gene are SQVTM and ANQGSEA. The CDR3 nucleotides read TGCAGCTTAAGGACAGGGTTTGTCGAGACCCAGTACTTC. Its translation is CSLRTGFVETQYF.

This clone appeared many times. The rearrangement uses TRBV11-2 and TRBJ2-7; 11 positions match TRBD1. CDR1 and CDR2 from the germline V gene are SGHAT and FQNNGV. V shed 1 base, J shed 3 bases, and the junction held 5 bases outside the gene matches. The CDR3 consists of 16 residues. CDR3 amino acids: CASSLGGGTGGYEQYF. CDR3 bases: TGTGCCAGCAGCTTAGGAGGAGGGACAGGGGGCTACGAGCAGTACTTC.

This clone was observed many times. This rearrangement joins TRBV6-1 to TRBJ1-5; possibly TRBD1 for D (6 bases). The CDR3 is made up of 13 amino acids. CDR1 MNHNS and CDR2 SASEGT come from the germline V gene. Trimming cost V 10 bases and J 5 bases, with 15 bases left between them. This CDR3 is CAIEQGRDQPQHF. Written as DNA, the CDR3 is TGTGCCATCGAACAGGGCCGGGATCAGCCCCAGCATTTT.

The table lists this clone with many counts. The chain recombines TRBV10-3 with TRBJ2-7; 8 nucleotides line up with TRBD2. Germline trimming cut 3 bases from V and 2 bases from J; bases unmatched to any gene: 3. The CDR3 length is 14 residues. The germline gives CDR1 ENHRY, CDR2 SYGVKD. The CDR3 region is CAISDLAGPYEQYF. As DNA, the CDR3 is TGTGCCATCAGTGACCTAGCGGGTCCCTACGAGCAGTACTTC.

This clone was seen ten or more times. The gene calls are TRBV7-9 and TRBJ2-1; D might be TRBD2 (5 bases). V shed 5 bases and J shed 9 bases, with 20 bases lying between them. The CDR3 length is 15 residues. Germline assignment: CDR1 SEHNR and CDR2 FQNEAQ (reference sequence). CDR3 in amino acids: CASSPSSRRFFEQFF. The CDR3 DNA reads as TGTGCCAGCAGCCCCTCCTCGAGGAGGTTTTTTGAGCAGTTCTTC.

This clone showed up many times. The chain links TRBV5-6 to TRBJ2-1; 7 positions match TRBD2. Looked up from germline, CDR1 is SGHDT and CDR2 is YYEEEE. Trimming took 0 bases from V and 3 from J; bases not matched to a gene: 0. This CDR3 is built from 14 residues. The CDR3 DNA follows: TGTGCCAGCAGCTTGGGGACTAGCTACAATGAGCAGTTCTTC. Translation gives CASSLGTSYNEQFF.

At least ten counts were recorded for this clone. This sequence joins TRBV29-1 and TRBJ2-5, with 10 bases that match TRBD1. V lost 1 base and J lost 5; bases outside the gene matches: 4. The germline gives CDR1 SQVTM, CDR2 ANQGSEA. This CDR3 spans 14 amino acids. CDR3 amino acids: CSVEGDRGWETQYF. The DNA of the CDR3 is TGCAGCGTTGAAGGGGACAGGGGATGGGAGACCCAGTACTTC.

The sample holds many counts of this clone. The rearrangement links TRBV9 to TRBJ2-1, with D unclear. The germline V gene encodes CDR1 SGDLS and CDR2 YYNGEE. The CDR3 contains 14 residues. V was trimmed by 3 bases and J by 0 bases, leaving 7 bases between them. The CDR3 bases are TGTGCCAGCAGCGCCCATTCCTCCTACAATGAGCAGTTCTTC. Translating it yields CASSAHSSYNEQFF.

There are many counts of this clone. The V and J genes are TRBV7-3 and TRBJ2-1; weak D call: TRBD2 (5 bases). This CDR3 spans 15 amino acids. Germline V CDR1 and CDR2: SGHTA, FQGTGA. V lost 5 bases to trimming and J lost 0 bases, with 11 bases between them. The chain's CDR3 is CASSDLGSSYNEQFF. CDR3 nucleotide sequence: TGTGCCAGCAGCGACCTGGGGAGCTCCTACAATGAGCAGTTCTTC. Full variable domain (rest looked up from reference TRBV7-3 and TRBJ2-1): GAGVSQTPSNKVTEKGKYVELRCDPISGHTALYWYRQSLGQGPEFLIYFQGTGAADDSGLPNDRFFAVRPEGSVSTLKIQRTERGDSAVYLCASSDLGSSYNEQFFGPGTRLTVL.

This clone showed up many times. V and J are TRBV10-1 and TRBJ2-5, with 9 bases that match TRBD2. Germline CDR1 reads WNHNN; CDR2 reads SYGVQD (reference sequence). With 7 bases clipped from V and 3 bases from J, the junction kept 6 bases outside the gene matches. The CDR3 extends over 14 amino acids. CDR3 protein: CASIARTSEETQYF. DNA for the CDR3: TGCGCCAGCATCGCTAGGACTAGCGAAGAGACCCAGTACTTC.

This clone was counted at least ten times. The genes are TRBV9 and TRBJ2-5, with 8 bases fitting TRBD2. CDR1 and CDR2 (germline): SGDLS, YYNGEE. V lost 9 bases to trimming and J lost 1 base; unmatched junction nucleotides: 11. CDR3 length: 15 amino acids. The CDR3 DNA sequence: TGTGCCACTTCCTCCGGGGGGGGCCCCCAAGAGACCCAGTACTTC. Translated, it gives CATSSGGGPQETQYF.

This clone was detected ten times or more. The rearrangement uses TRBV5-8 and TRBJ2-7, with D maybe TRBD2 (5 bases). This CDR3 is 12 amino acids long. CDR1 is SGHTS and CDR2 is YDEGEE in the germline V gene. V gave up 3 bases and J gave up 4 bases, with 8 bases separating them. CDR3 sequence reads: CASSSPGYEQYF. The CDR3 DNA is TGTGCCAGCAGCTCCCCGGGATACGAGCAGTACTTC.

This clone was seen repeatedly, ten times or more. The V and J genes are TRBV7-3 and TRBJ2-3, with TRBD2 matching 11 bases. Germline V gene sequence: CDR1 SGHTA, CDR2 FQGTGA. With V trimmed by 5 bases and J by 9 bases, 10 bases remained unmatched. The CDR3 extends over 15 amino acids. The CDR3 DNA reads TGTGCCAGCAGCGGAACTAGCGGGGGACGGGGGACGCAGTATTTT. Protein sequence: CASSGTSGGRGTQYF. The full variable domain, rest sourced from reference TRBV7-3 and TRBJ2-3, is GAGVSQTPSNKVTEKGKYVELRCDPISGHTALYWYRQSLGQGPEFLIYFQGTGAADDSGLPNDRFFAVRPEGSVSTLKIQRTERGDSAVYLCASSGTSGGRGTQYFGPGTRLTVL.